Below, 31 T cell receptor beta chains from the same sample are listed, as sequenced in a study of blood T cells in healthy people across ages. Primers used in a second PCR of about 6 to 12 cycles were a sample-barcoded 5' primer and a J-beta primer mix. A single record per CDR3 protein comes from TCRdb applying MiXCR to the 5' RACE reads. Of about 720,000 distinct CDR3 sequences detected, approximately 25% appear once; the ten largest clones hold roughly 3.8%. These data also featured in a second study, about T cells of mothers and their children.

Sequencing was done on a sample of blood. Receptors were obtained from a boy aged 5-17 years in good health.

The genes are TRBV5-1 and TRBJ2-1; D possibly corresponds to TRBD1 (6 bases). The CDR3 contains 15 residues. Trimming cost V 0 bases and J 3 bases, with 10 bases left between them. Germline V CDR1 and CDR2: SGHRS, YFSETQ. The CDR3 DNA reads TGCGCCAGCAGCTTGGAGGGACAAGTCTACAATGAGCAGTTCTTC. Its translation is CASSLEGQVYNEQFF.

This sequence joins TRBV12-3 or TRBV12-4 and TRBJ1-3; D gene ambiguous. Trimming removed 6 bases at V and 4 bases at J, with 19 bases between. This CDR3 comprises 16 residues. DNA of the CDR3: TGTGCCAGCAGCTCAGTAGGGAACGCACGGGGAAACACCATATATTTT. Translated: CASSSVGNARGNTIYF.

The rearrangement joins TRBV4-2 to TRBJ1-6, with TRBD1 matching over 8 bases. Germline V CDR1 and CDR2: LGHNA, YNFKEQ. This CDR3 region has 13 residues. The ends lost 6 bases at V and 10 bases at J; junction bases unmatched: 5. Here the CDR3 reads CASSDRGESPLHF. DNA for the CDR3: TGTGCCAGCAGTGACAGGGGAGAATCACCCCTCCACTTT.

The V and J genes are TRBV28 and TRBJ2-4; 9 nucleotides agree with TRBD1. The CDR3 runs to 16 residues. V shed 3 bases and J 4 bases; nucleotides not matched to a gene: 7. Germline loops: CDR1 MDHEN, CDR2 SYDVKM. CDR3 sequence: CASSFRPQGAKNIQYF. Here the CDR3 DNA reads TGTGCCAGCAGTTTCCGCCCACAGGGGGCTAAAAACATTCAGTACTTC.

This clonotype showed up just a few times. This rearrangement joins TRBV28 to TRBJ2-7; 9 nucleotides line up with TRBD1. CDR1 and CDR2 from the germline V gene are MDHEN and SYDVKM. The CDR3 has 14 residues. V was pared by 6 bases and J by 0 bases, with 3 bases of the junction left unmatched. The CDR3 reads CASRGQGYSYEQYF. The CDR3 DNA sequence: TGTGCCAGCAGGGGACAGGGCTACTCCTACGAGCAGTACTTC. Full variable domain (outside the CDR3, taken from reference TRBV28 and TRBJ2-7): DVKVTQSSRYLVKRTGEKVFLECVQDMDHENMFWYRQDPGLGLRLIYFSYDVKMKEKGDIPEGYSVSREKKERFSLILESASTNQTSMYLCASRGQGYSYEQYFGPGTRLTVT.

J is TRBJ2-1 and V is TRBV30; D gene ambiguous. Germline lookup yields CDR1 GTSNPN and CDR2 SVGIG (reference sequence). The CDR3 spans 13 residues. Trimming pared 2 bases from V and 3 bases from J, leaving 8 bases between. For the CDR3, the DNA is TGTGCCTGGAGTACGGACGGCTACAATGAGCAGTTCTTC. Translated, it gives CAWSTDGYNEQFF.

This clonotype was seen a few times. The chain joins TRBV7-8 to TRBJ2-7; no definite D call. V lost 3 bases to trimming and J lost 2 bases, with 11 bases between them. Germline CDR1 and CDR2: SGHVS and FQNEAQ. This CDR3 region has 14 residues. The CDR3 loop reads CASSLAETTYEQYF. In nucleotides, the CDR3 is TGTGCCAGCAGCTTGGCAGAAACGACCTACGAGCAGTACTTC.

The chain uses TRBV28 and TRBJ2-1; D perhaps matches TRBD1 (6 bases). The V gene lost 6 bases and the J gene lost 6 bases, with 15 bases spanning the gap. This CDR3 comprises 14 residues. The V gene's germline CDR1 is MDHEN and CDR2 SYDVKM. The DNA of the CDR3 is TGTGCCAGCAGGGGCAGGGGAGTGGGCAATGAGCAGTTCTTC. This encodes CASRGRGVGNEQFF.

The chain recombines TRBV10-3 with TRBJ2-7, with 7 bases that match TRBD1. Germline assignment: CDR1 ENHRY and CDR2 SYGVKD. V trimming: 2 bases; J trimming: 2 bases; junction bases outside the gene matches: 15. The CDR3 runs 18 residues. CDR3 protein: CAISEPIYELRGTYEQYF. In DNA form, the CDR3 reads TGTGCCATCAGTGAGCCCATCTACGAACTCAGGGGGACCTACGAGCAGTACTTC.

This sequence joins TRBV20-1 and TRBJ2-7; D tentatively reads TRBD1 or TRBD2 (5 bases each). CDR1 is DFQATT, CDR2 SNEGSKA, per germline (reference sequence). V lost 7 bases and J 3 bases, leaving 19 bases between the germline ends. The CDR3 extends over 14 amino acids. The CDR3 sequence is CSVRPGTSDYEQYF. The CDR3 DNA reads as TGCAGTGTGAGGCCTGGGACCAGCGACTACGAGCAGTACTTC.

This clonotype has just a few counts. The V call is TRBV7-2, the J call TRBJ1-4, with 7 bases lining up with TRBD1. Germline CDR1 reads SGHTA; CDR2 reads FQGNSA. The V gene end was trimmed by 5 bases and the J gene end by 8 bases; junction bases not matched to a gene: 8. CDR3 length: 14 residues. The CDR3 bases are TGTGCCAGCAGCGCGACAGGGCTTGGGGAAAAACTGTTTTTT. Translating it yields CASSATGLGEKLFF.

This sequence joins TRBV7-2 and TRBJ2-5; 9 bases are shared with TRBD2. TRBJ2-1 matches the DNA end more closely, so the J call is doubtful. The germline V gene has CDR1 SGHTA and CDR2 FQGNSA. CDR3 length: 17 residues. CDR3 sequence reads: CASSTPSSGGIYNEQFF. In DNA, the CDR3 is TGTGCCAGCAGCACCCCTAGCAGCGGGGGGATCTACAATGAGCAGTTCTTC.

This clonotype has just a few counts. The V and J genes are TRBV2 and TRBJ2-4, with 7 bases matching TRBD1. CDR3 length equals 15 residues. Per germline, CDR1 SNHLY and CDR2 FYNNEI. Trimming took 2 bases from V and 3 from J; bases not matched to a gene: 4. CDR3 in DNA: TGTGCCAGCAGTGAACTCGGGACAGTCAAAAACATTCAGTACTTC. This gives the protein CASSELGTVKNIQYF.

The chain has TRBV9 and TRBJ2-2, with D maybe TRBD1 (5 bases). Germline V gene sequence: CDR1 SGDLS, CDR2 YYNGEE. CDR3 length equals 14 residues. V was clipped by 6 bases and J by 7 bases, with 16 bases between them. The chain's CDR3 is CASTRVPYLGELFF. CDR3 nucleotide sequence: TGTGCCAGCACCAGGGTGCCCTATCTCGGGGAGCTGTTTTTT.

V and J are TRBV11-2 and TRBJ2-7; D call uncertain. CDR3 length equals 16 residues. Germline assignment: CDR1 SGHAT and CDR2 FQNNGV. V shed 1 base and J shed 2 bases, with 15 bases lying between them. In DNA, the CDR3 is TGTGCCAGCAGCTTAGTTGGGCCCGTTAGTACCTACGAGCAGTACTTC. This encodes CASSLVGPVSTYEQYF.

This clonotype showed up just a few times. The chain joins TRBV20-1 to TRBJ2-5; 7 bases match TRBD1. Looked up from germline, CDR1 is DFQATT and CDR2 is SNEGSKA (reference sequence). J lost 5 bases, V lost 0 bases, and 12 bases had no gene match. This CDR3 contains 16 residues. The CDR3 region has the DNA TGCAGTGCTAGAGATGAGGGGGCCAATACCGGGGAGACCCAGTACTTC. Translation: CSARDEGANTGETQYF.

V gene TRBV29-1 combines with J gene TRBJ2-7; the D gene is possibly TRBD2 (5 bases). The length of the CDR3 is 12 residues. The germline V and J ends were trimmed by 6 bases and 0 bases, with 9 bases remaining between them. From germline, CDR1 is SQVTM and CDR2 ANQGSEA. For the CDR3, the DNA is TGCAGCGTAGAGGGAGTCTCCTACGAGCAGTACTTC. Its protein is CSVEGVSYEQYF.

This clonotype was observed a few times. The chain joins TRBV7-2 to TRBJ2-3; D is perhaps TRBD1 (6 bases). This CDR3 is 11 amino acids long. Germline CDR1 SGHTA, CDR2 FQGNSA. Between the trimmed V and J ends, which lost 9 bases and 7 bases, there was a span of 11 bases. In DNA form, the CDR3 reads TGTGCCAGTGCTACAGGGAATACGCAGTATTTT. Its translation: CASATGNTQYF.

The chain employs TRBV7-2 and TRBJ1-5, with D tentatively TRBD1 (5 bases). The ends were cut back, 5 bases at V and 4 bases at J, with 9 bases in the middle. In germline, CDR1 is SGHTA, CDR2 FQGNSA. The CDR3 contains 13 residues. The chain's CDR3 is CASSTQANQPQHF. CDR3 nucleotides: TGTGCCAGCAGCACACAGGCTAATCAGCCCCAGCATTTT.

This clonotype has just a few counts. The gene calls are TRBV20-1 and TRBJ1-5; tentative D call: TRBD1 (6 bases). Trimming shortened V by 4 bases and J by 0 bases, and 13 bases separated the two germline ends. The CDR3 is made up of 15 amino acids. CDR1 and CDR2 (germline): DFQATT, SNEGSKA (reference sequence). This chain's CDR3 is CSATHGTSSNQPQHF. In nucleotides, the CDR3 is TGCAGTGCTACCCACGGGACAAGTAGCAATCAGCCCCAGCATTTT.

The gene calls are TRBV6-5 and TRBJ1-2; 8 bases agree with TRBD1. The V segment lost 0 bases and the J segment 5 bases; nucleotides outside the gene matches: 8. The CDR3 sequence is 16 residues long. CDR1 is MNHEY, CDR2 SVGAGI, per germline. CDR3 sequence: CASSYSEAGGLYGYTF. Written as DNA, the CDR3 is TGTGCCAGCAGTTACTCGGAGGCAGGGGGCCTTTATGGCTACACCTTC.

The chain combines TRBV20-1 with TRBJ2-5; D is unresolved. Germline assignment: CDR1 DFQATT and CDR2 SNEGSKA (reference sequence). The CDR3 loop spans 13 amino acids. The germline V and J ends were trimmed by 2 bases and 2 bases, with 9 bases remaining between them. The CDR3 sequence: CSARKSPQETQYF. CDR3 sequence (DNA): TGCAGTGCTAGAAAAAGTCCACAAGAGACCCAGTACTTC.

This clonotype was seen a handful of times. This chain joins TRBV5-1 and TRBJ2-7; 10 bases are a match to TRBD1. V lost 0 bases and J lost 3; bases outside the gene matches: 6. The CDR3 covers 16 residues. CDR1 SGHRS and CDR2 YFSETQ come from the germline V gene. CDR3 residues: CASSLVETGGFYEQYF. In nucleotides, the CDR3 is TGCGCCAGCAGCTTGGTCGAGACAGGGGGCTTCTACGAGCAGTACTTC.

In regard to this clonotype: A read error is possible here, since a much larger clone lies one base away. The CDR3 DNA follows: TGTGCCAGCAGCCCGGACGGCCGGGACAACGAGCAGTACTTC. It yields the protein CASSPDGRDNEQYF. The chain uses TRBV7-9 and TRBJ2-7; D is perhaps TRBD1 (6 bases). Trimming cost V 5 bases and J 5 bases, with 16 bases left between them. Germline CDR1 SEHNR, CDR2 FQNEAQ (reference sequence). This CDR3 comprises 14 residues.

This clonotype has a handful of counts. V usage is TRBV29-1 and J usage is TRBJ2-1, with 13 bases lining up with TRBD2. The J segment lost 3 bases and the V segment lost 7 bases, leaving 9 bases of the junction unmatched. Looked up from germline, CDR1 is SQVTM and CDR2 is ANQGSEA. The CDR3 is made up of 16 amino acids. In DNA, the CDR3 is TGCAGCGCCCAGACTAGCGGGGGGCCGGGCTACAATGAGCAGTTCTTC. It encodes CSAQTSGGPGYNEQFF.

This clonotype has a handful of counts. The V and J genes are TRBV12-3 or TRBV12-4 and TRBJ2-5; D is perhaps TRBD1 or TRBD2 (6 bases each). The CDR3 loop spans 14 amino acids. The germline V and J ends were trimmed by 1 base and 5 bases, with 11 bases remaining between them. The DNA for the CDR3 is TGTGCCAGCAGTTTAGGGGGGGCGCACGAGACCCAGTACTTC. Translated: CASSLGGAHETQYF.

The chain is built from TRBV28 and TRBJ1-4; possibly TRBD1 for D (5 bases). V dropped 6 bases and J dropped 5 bases, with 16 bases sitting between them. Germline V gene sequence: CDR1 MDHEN, CDR2 SYDVKM. This CDR3 is built from 15 residues. CDR3 loop: CASSPYETANEKLFF. The CDR3 bases are TGTGCCAGCAGCCCGTACGAGACAGCGAATGAAAAACTGTTTTTT.

This clonotype turned up a few times. The chain has TRBV20-1 and TRBJ1-6; a possible D gene is TRBD1 (5 bases). Trimming removed 0 bases at V and 8 bases at J, with 11 bases between. The V gene's germline CDR1 is DFQATT and CDR2 SNEGSKA (reference sequence). The CDR3 sequence is 14 residues long. CDR3 DNA: TGCAGTGCTAGAGAGCAGGGCAGGGATTCACCCCTCCACTTT. It encodes CSAREQGRDSPLHF.

This clonotype showed up just a few times. This chain connects TRBV6-2 or TRBV6-3 to TRBJ2-1, with 11 bases fitting TRBD1. The V segment lost 6 bases and the J segment 10 bases; nucleotides outside the gene matches: 14. This CDR3 region has 16 residues. Germline-derived CDR1 and CDR2 are MNHEY and SVGEGT. The chain's CDR3 is CASRGRDRGSIREQFF. CDR3 in DNA: TGTGCCAGCAGAGGAAGGGACAGGGGGTCGATAAGGGAGCAGTTCTTC.

This sequence joins TRBV20-1 and TRBJ1-3; no clear D. The CDR3 contains 13 residues. The V end lost 3 bases, the J end lost 8 bases, and 14 bases lay between the germline ends. Germline values: CDR1 DFQATT, CDR2 SNEGSKA (reference sequence). Written as DNA, the CDR3 is TGCAGTGCTAGTCCACAGCCGGAGGACACCATATATTTT. The encoded protein is CSASPQPEDTIYF.

This clonotype occurred a few times. The CDR3 DNA reads as TGTGCCAGCAGTTTCTGGGACAGGGGGCGGCGTGGCTACACCTTC. This sequence encodes CASSFWDRGRRGYTF. The V gene is TRBV28, the J gene TRBJ1-2; TRBD1 agrees at 12 bases. Germline CDR1 MDHEN, CDR2 SYDVKM. The CDR3 covers 15 residues. J was trimmed by 7 bases and V by 3 bases; bases with no gene match: 6.